The entry that follows covers one TCR beta chain sequence. This clone was counted ten times or more. The antigen it recognizes is unknown. There are no base qualities to consult, and no much larger clone falls within one base. No treatment had been received by any patient before thyroid surgery. Patient clinical samples collected from about 2012 to 2019 were retrospectively analysed using T-cell receptor beta sequencing. Deletion took 1 base off V and 8 bases off J, with a span of 9 bases between the germline ends. The germline V gene (reference sequence) supplies CDR1 SEHNR and CDR2 FQNEAQ. The CDR3 contains 14 residues, cysteine and phenylalanine counted. The DNA shown is the 42-base CDR3, in frame from base 1. The data are from a study of metastatic and nonmetastatic thyroid tumors (dated by TCRdb to 2020 to 2022). For the study in its entirety: The researchers compared repertoires between peripheral blood samples and tumor or nodule tissue samples from patients with malignant or benign thyroid disease.

The library relied on PCR. The instrument given in TCRdb is Illumina HiSeq 4000. High-throughput sequencing was used to profile the CDR3 region of the TCR beta-chain in every patient. The study's processing was this. Drawing on CDR3 differences between clinicopathological groups, the researchers built a classifier meant to tell apart patients with distant-metastatic papillary thyroid cancer. Repertoire diversity was assessed with the Shannon index, and tumor-blood repertoire similarity with the Morisita-Horn index. TCRdb reprocessed the public reads (quality trimming at Q25 with fastp, clone calling with MiXCR) and kept in-frame beta chains. These V and J calls are TCRdb output, not the study's own analysis. This sample is represented by 31,000 or so clones; about a sixth of them were singletons. The top ten constitute approximately 4.8% of the sample. The paper as a whole reports these results and caveats: TCR beta diversity was reported as significantly higher in malignant tumors than in benign nodules, in both blood and tumor samples.

Rearrangement joined TRBV7-9 to TRBJ1-6; a confident D gene designation cannot be given. The source is a female donor with papillary thyroid cancer or a benign thyroid nodule (not recorded which). Some clones in this sample may be carry-over from other donors' samples. Sequencing was performed on blood. The CDR3 protein: CASSLEGYYSPLHF. The DNA is TGTGCCAGCAGCTTAGAGGGTTATTATTCACCCCTCCACTTT.